These 20 T cell receptor beta chains share one sample of origin, sequenced in a study of blood T cells in healthy people across ages. Using a J-beta primer mix together with a sample-barcoded 5' primer, a second PCR was run for about 6 to 11 cycles. TCRdb called the 5' RACE reads again in MiXCR, with one record for every CDR3 protein. The sample lists approximately 680,000 distinct CDR3 sequences, 32% seen once, with 15% in the top ten. The sequencing sample was made of blood. These receptors came from a woman of 80 years or more in good health.

This clonotype was seen repeatedly, ten times or more. The rearrangement links TRBV6-5 to TRBJ2-7; unclear D gene. V lost 5 bases, J lost 4 bases, and 15 bases lay in between. Germline CDR1 MNHEY, CDR2 SVGAGI. The CDR3 runs to 14 residues. The CDR3 reads CASSRSSDRYEQYF. The CDR3 nucleotides are TGTGCCAGCAGTCGGTCAAGCGATAGGTACGAGCAGTACTTC.

This clonotype came up a few times. Being one base from a much bigger clone, this may be a read error. The chain employs TRBV29-1 and TRBJ2-1; 8 nucleotides line up with TRBD2. Matching the DNA end better, TRBJ2-7 makes the J call doubtful. The CDR3 runs to 14 residues. Germline V gene sequence: CDR1 SQVTM, CDR2 ANQGSEA. The CDR3, as DNA: TGCAGCGTTGCGGGTAGCGGGGCTTACAATGAGCAGTACTTC. Translating gives CSVAGSGAYNEQYF.

The CDR3 region is CSARDVLATRETQYF. The CDR3 DNA reads as TGCAGTGCTAGAGATGTGCTGGCGACGAGAGAGACCCAGTACTTC. The chain carries TRBV20-1 and TRBJ2-7; D is unclear. The assigned J gene may be wrong: the sequence end matches TRBJ2-5 better. The CDR3 is 15 residues long. From germline, CDR1 is DFQATT and CDR2 SNEGSKA (reference sequence).

On this clonotype: A read error may explain this, as a much larger clone is one base away. V gene TRBV20-1 combines with J gene TRBJ1-4; 9 bases line up with TRBD1. This CDR3 has 14 residues. CDR1 is DFQATT, CDR2 SNEGSKA, per germline (reference sequence). Trimming removed 0 bases from V and 16 bases from J; junction bases left unmatched: 12. This CDR3 reads CSARDMMGQGAGFF. CDR3 DNA: TGCAGTGCTAGAGACATGATGGGACAGGGAGCGGGGTTTTTT.

This clonotype was recorded a few times. This sequence joins TRBV9 and TRBJ2-1; 13 bases align to TRBD2. V was pared by 0 bases and J by 7 bases, with 7 bases of the junction left unmatched. The CDR3 loop spans 17 amino acids. Germline V gene sequence: CDR1 SGDLS, CDR2 YYNGEE. The CDR3 DNA reads TGTGCCAGCAGCGTAGCGACTAGCGGGGGGTTTAGGAATGAGCAGTTCTTC. Amino acids: CASSVATSGGFRNEQFF. Full variable domain (rest looked up from reference TRBV9 and TRBJ2-1): DSGVTQTPKHLITATGQRVTLRCSPRSGDLSVYWYQQSLDQGLQFLIQYYNGEERAKGNILERFSAQQFPDLHSELNLSSLELGDSALYFCASSVATSGGFRNEQFFGPGTRLTVL.

This clonotype was detected only a few times. The gene calls are TRBV6-6 and TRBJ1-1; D is uncertain. Trimming cost V 6 bases and J 3 bases, with 8 bases left between them. CDR1 is MNHNY and CDR2 is SVGAGI in the germline V gene (reference sequence). This CDR3 contains 12 residues. CDR3 sequence (DNA): TGTGCCAGCAGACCCCAGGACACTGAAGCTTTCTTT. Its protein is CASRPQDTEAFF.

Regarding this clonotype: A read error is possible here, since a much larger clone lies one base away. The V and J genes are TRBV27 and TRBJ1-6; a possible D gene is TRBD1 (5 bases). Germline CDR1 reads MNHEY; CDR2 reads SMNVEV (reference sequence). The CDR3 spans 15 residues. The CDR3 DNA sequence: TGTGCCAGCAGTTCCTCGGGACCCTTTAATTCACTCCTCCACTTT. It specifies CASSSSGPFNSLLHF.

The rearrangement links TRBV4-1 to TRBJ1-4, with D perhaps matching TRBD1 (5 bases). V was shortened by 0 bases and J by 8 bases, with 16 bases between the two germline ends. Germline V CDR1 and CDR2: MGHRA, YSYEKL. The CDR3 totals 16 residues. As DNA, the CDR3 is TGCGCCAGCAGCCAAGATTTAGGGGAGGGTGGAGAAAAACTGTTTTTT. Its protein product is CASSQDLGEGGEKLFF.

The rearrangement joins TRBV6-2 or TRBV6-3 to TRBJ2-5, with D perhaps matching TRBD2 (6 bases). CDR1 MNHEY and CDR2 SVGEGT come from the germline V gene. V was cut by 0 bases and J by 3 bases, with 17 bases left in between. The CDR3 contains 17 residues. This CDR3 is CASSYSTGAAPKETQYF. CDR3 DNA: TGTGCCAGCAGTTACTCGACGGGAGCAGCCCCCAAAGAGACCCAGTACTTC.

This clonotype was found a few times. Since a much larger clone is just one base distant, this may be a read error. The chain has TRBV12-3 or TRBV12-4 and TRBJ2-7; D remains ambiguous. Deletions cut 2 bases from V and 6 bases from J, with 8 bases between. The CDR3 is 12 amino acids. CDR3 in DNA: TGTGCCAGCAGTTTAATGAGAGGCGAGCAGTACTTC. Its translation is CASSLMRGEQYF.

This clonotype was detected ten times or more. This chain uses TRBV13 with TRBJ1-2, with D maybe TRBD1 (5 bases). This CDR3 spans 16 amino acids. Germline CDR1 PRHDT, CDR2 FYEKMQ (reference sequence). V was shortened by 1 base and J by 1 base, with 13 bases between the two germline ends. The CDR3, as DNA: TGTGCCAGCAGCTTAGCCGGGACCGACTTTAACTATGGCTACACCTTC. Encoded protein: CASSLAGTDFNYGYTF.

This clonotype was observed many times. The junction departs from germline at one end; a sequencing error may be responsible. The chain has TRBV5-6 and TRBJ2-3; D is uncertain. This CDR3 is 14 amino acids long. The germline CDR1 and CDR2 sequences are SGHDT and YYEEEE. CDR3 sequence: CASSLVLGPDTQYF. The CDR3 DNA reads as TGTGCCAGCAGTTTGGTTTTGGGCCCAGATACGCAGTATTTT. Full variable domain (missing parts from reference TRBV5-6 and TRBJ2-3): DAGVTQSPTHLIKTRGQQVTLRCSPKSGHDTVSWYQQALGQGPQFIFQYYEEEERQRGNFPDRFSGHQFPNYSSELNVNALLLGDSALYLCASSLVLGPDTQYFGPGTRLTVL.

This clonotype was seen more than once but under ten times. It may be a read error: a sequence one base away is much more abundant. This rearrangement joins TRBV9 to TRBJ2-1, with 7 bases aligning to TRBD1. This CDR3 contains 13 residues. CDR1 SGDLS and CDR2 YYNGEE come from the germline V gene. The V and J ends lost 1 base and 8 bases, in that order; junction bases with no gene match: 3. CDR3 loop: CASSVIGGDEQFF. The DNA for the CDR3 is TGTGCCAGCAGCGTAATAGGGGGCGATGAGCAGTTCTTC.

This clonotype was seen repeatedly, ten times or more. The gene calls are TRBV29-1 and TRBJ2-5; D perhaps matches TRBD1 (6 bases). Trimming cost V 3 bases and J 5 bases, with 13 bases left between them. This CDR3 is 13 amino acids long. Germline CDR1 is SQVTM and CDR2 is ANQGSEA. CDR3 loop: CSVDEGTTETQYF. The CDR3 coding sequence is TGCAGCGTTGATGAGGGGACAACGGAGACCCAGTACTTC.

A few counts support this clonotype. V and J are TRBV14 and TRBJ2-7, with unresolved D. The V end lost 4 bases, the J end lost 3 bases, and 10 bases lay between the germline ends. The germline V gene encodes CDR1 SGHDN and CDR2 FVKESK. This CDR3 region has 13 residues. CDR3 in amino acids: CASSRADGYEQYF. The DNA of the CDR3 is TGTGCCAGCAGCCGCGCAGACGGCTACGAGCAGTACTTC.

The chain uses TRBV30 and TRBJ2-5, with 9 bases aligning to TRBD2. The assigned J gene may be wrong: the sequence end matches TRBJ2-7 better. Germline V gene sequence: CDR1 GTSNPN, CDR2 SVGIG (reference sequence). This CDR3 is built from 15 residues. CDR3 in amino acids: CAWSLASGNGYEQYF. The DNA of the CDR3 is TGTGCCTGGAGTTTAGCTAGCGGGAACGGCTACGAGCAGTACTTC.

This clonotype has ten or more counts. The genes are TRBV9 and TRBJ2-5, with 7 bases identical to TRBD1. With 4 bases clipped from V and 0 bases from J, the junction kept 6 bases outside the gene matches. Germline V gives CDR1 SGDLS, CDR2 YYNGEE. The length of the CDR3 is 15 residues. The CDR3 region has the DNA TGTGCCAGCAGCTTATCCGGGACAGACCAAGAGACCCAGTACTTC. This gives the protein CASSLSGTDQETQYF.

This clonotype was seen at least ten times. The CDR3 is CASSSAGGGRKDTQYF. In DNA, the CDR3 is TGTGCCAGCAGCTCCGCTGGCGGGGGGCGGAAAGATACGCAGTATTTT. The chain has TRBV7-9 and TRBJ2-3, with 8 bases matching TRBD2. V was clipped by 4 bases and J by 5 bases; unmatched bases: 11. The CDR3 covers 16 residues. Germline V gene lookup returns CDR1 SEHNR and CDR2 FQNEAQ (reference sequence).

This clonotype was seen repeatedly, ten times or more. The gene calls are TRBV6-2 or TRBV6-3 and TRBJ2-4, with a weak D call TRBD1 (6 bases). The V gene's germline CDR1 is MNHEY and CDR2 SVGEGT. CDR3 length: 15 amino acids. Between the trimmed V and J ends, which lost 7 bases and 0 bases, there was a span of 13 bases. CDR3 DNA: TGTGCCAGCACAAAACAGGGACCAGCCAAAAACATTCAGTACTTC. Amino acids: CASTKQGPAKNIQYF.

This clonotype was seen ten or more times. As DNA, the CDR3 is TGCGCCAGCAGCCTGGGGACTAGCGGGGGCCGACCAAAGATCACAGATACGCAGTATTTT. It encodes CASSLGTSGGRPKITDTQYF. The chain combines TRBV5-1 with TRBJ2-3, with 14 nucleotides matching TRBD2. CDR3 size: 20 residues. CDR1 and CDR2 (germline): SGHRS, YFSETQ. V gave up 4 bases and J gave up 2 bases; unmatched junction bases: 15.